This T cell receptor beta chain was identified in a study of T cell responses to AZD1222 COVID-19 vaccine. Study-level points and caveats: Only five or six AZD1222 recipients were seropositive at baseline. The reported proportion of spike-specific TCRs targeting unmutated variant regions was nearly half. Dominant CD4 TCR responses targeted spike regions 160-218 and 743-854. Receipt of two AZD1222 doses was followed by a rise in Spike-specific TCR breadth and depth.

As concerns this clone: Its antigen is currently unknown.

Sequenced by immunoSEQ multiplex PCR; TCRdb stores in-frame clones only, minus some. This sample carries 46,000 or so clones, roughly 88% of them seen once, and the ten largest clones take about two fifths. The CDR3 consists of 15 residues. V was clipped by 3 bases and J by 5 bases; unmatched bases: 5. Germline CDR1 SNHLY, CDR2 FYNNEI. V usage is TRBV2 and J usage is TRBJ2-1; 9 bases match TRBD2. The sample here was peripheral blood, taken 28 days after the second AZD1222 dose. This clonotype originated in an adult who received the AZD1222 COVID-19 vaccine. CDR3 protein: CASSDWAGGDNEQFF. The CDR3 nucleotides are TGTGCCAGCAGTGATTGGGCGGGGGGGGACAATGAGCAGTTCTTC.